These T cell receptor beta chains were read from a single sample in a study of T cell changes during pregnancy in multiple sclerosis. Here immunoSEQ multiplex PCR was the method, and the copy in TCRdb shows in-frame clones only, minus some. The top ten hold roughly 1% of the sample, which has some 100,000 clones, almost 95% seen once. The sample consisted of peripheral blood, taken before pregnancy. These receptors were taken from a female donor with multiple sclerosis, enrolled in a pregnancy study. CDR3s include the opening cysteine and the closing phenylalanine or tryptophan. A D gene is named only where the DNA matches it firmly. Size tells how often a clone was seen (once, few, many) or the class of an expanded clone, and some rows leave it out.

J gene: TRBJ2-1
D gene: TRBD2
V gene: TRBV5-1
clone size: .
CDR3 DNA: TGCGCCAGCAGCTGGTCAGGACTAGCGGGAGGCAATGAGCAGTTCTTC
CDR3 protein: CASSWSGLAGGNEQFF

J gene: TRBJ1-1
D gene: .
V gene: TRBV5-5
clone size: .
CDR3 DNA: TGTGCCAGCAGCTTGCAGTCAGGTAAACGTGAAGCTTTCTTT
CDR3 protein: CASSLQSGKREAFF

J gene: TRBJ1-1
D gene: .
V gene: TRBV29-1
clone size: .
CDR3 DNA: TGCAGCGTTGGCCCGGGGAACACTGAAGCTTTCTTT
CDR3 protein: CSVGPGNTEAFF

J gene: TRBJ1-1
D gene: .
V gene: TRBV5-1
clone size: .
CDR3 DNA: TGCGCCAGCAGCCCGGTCGGTTACACTGAAGCTTTCTTT
CDR3 protein: CASSPVGYTEAFF

J gene: TRBJ2-5
D gene: TRBD2
V gene: TRBV7-8
clone size: .
CDR3 DNA: TGTGCCAGCAGCTTAGAACCCGGGACTACTGAGACCCAGTACTTC
CDR3 protein: CASSLEPGTTETQYF

J gene: TRBJ2-5
D gene: TRBD1
V gene: TRBV27
clone size: .
CDR3 DNA: TGTGCCAGCAGTTTACAGGGGGCCAGGGGTGCGGAGACCCAGTACTTC
CDR3 protein: CASSLQGARGAETQYF

J gene: TRBJ2-5
D gene: TRBD1
V gene: TRBV10-3
clone size: .
CDR3 DNA: TGTGCCAGCGGACAGGGGCAAGAGACCCAGTACTTC
CDR3 protein: CASGQGQETQYF

J gene: TRBJ2-7
D gene: TRBD2
V gene: TRBV29-1
clone size: once
CDR3 DNA: TGCAGCGTGAGGACTAGCGGGAGGAATGAGCAGTACTTC
CDR3 protein: CSVRTSGRNEQYF

J gene: TRBJ2-7
D gene: TRBD2
V gene: TRBV4-1
clone size: .
CDR3 DNA: TGCGCCAGCAGCCAGACTAGCGGGAGTGTGTACGAGCAGTACTTC
CDR3 protein: CASSQTSGSVYEQYF

J gene: TRBJ2-2
D gene: TRBD1
V gene: TRBV10-3
clone size: .
CDR3 DNA: TGTGCCATCAGTCTACAGGGGGCCTCGAACACCGGGGAGCTGTTTTTT
CDR3 protein: CAISLQGASNTGELFF

J gene: TRBJ1-1
D gene: .
V gene: TRBV19
clone size: .
CDR3 DNA: TGTGCCAGTACTCAGAAGAGGGACACTGAAGCTTTCTTT
CDR3 protein: CASTQKRDTEAFF

J gene: TRBJ2-2
D gene: .
V gene: TRBV29-1
clone size: .
CDR3 DNA: TGCAGCGTTGAAATTGTTGCCCGGGGTTTCGCGAACACCGGGGAGCTGTTTTTT
CDR3 protein: CSVEIVARGFANTGELFF

J gene: TRBJ2-3
D gene: .
V gene: TRBV30
clone size: .
CDR3 DNA: TGTGCCTGGAGTCAAAGACAAACCCCGCAGTATTTT
CDR3 protein: CAWSQRQTPQYF

J gene: TRBJ1-2
D gene: TRBD1
V gene: TRBV11-2
clone size: .
CDR3 DNA: TGTGCCAGCAGCCCCACACGACACGACAGGGTACATGGCTACACCTTC
CDR3 protein: CASSPTRHDRVHGYTF

J gene: TRBJ2-7
D gene: TRBD2
V gene: TRBV6-1
clone size: .
CDR3 DNA: TGTGCCAGCAGTGCGCTCAGACTAGCGGGAGGGTTCGAGCAGTACTTC
CDR3 protein: CASSALRLAGGFEQYF

J gene: TRBJ2-5
D gene: TRBD1
V gene: TRBV4-1
clone size: .
CDR3 DNA: TGCGCCAGCAGCAATAATGACAGGGAAGGAGAGACCCAGTACTTC
CDR3 protein: CASSNNDREGETQYF

J gene: TRBJ1-3
D gene: .
V gene: TRBV18
clone size: few
CDR3 DNA: TGTGCCAGCTCACCGCAGGGATCTGGAAACACCATATATTTT
CDR3 protein: CASSPQGSGNTIYF

J gene: TRBJ2-3
D gene: TRBD2
V gene: TRBV6-4
clone size: once
CDR3 DNA: TGTGCCAGCAGCATCTTAGCGGGAGGGCCTACAGATACGCAGTATTTT
CDR3 protein: CASSILAGGPTDTQYF

J gene: TRBJ2-2
D gene: TRBD2
V gene: TRBV5-1
clone size: .
CDR3 DNA: TGCGCCAGCAGCGTCGGACTAGCGGCAAACACCGGGGAGCTGTTTTTT
CDR3 protein: CASSVGLAANTGELFF

J gene: TRBJ2-5
D gene: TRBD2
V gene: TRBV30
clone size: .
CDR3 DNA: TGTGCCTGGGCGGGAGGGCGAAGAGAGACCCAGTACTTC
CDR3 protein: CAWAGGRRETQYF

J gene: TRBJ2-1
D gene: TRBD2
V gene: TRBV27
clone size: .
CDR3 DNA: TGTGCCATCGCGACTAGCGGAAGCTCCTACAATGAGCAGTTCTTC
CDR3 protein: CAIATSGSSYNEQFF

J gene: TRBJ1-4
D gene: .
V gene: TRBV5-5
clone size: .
CDR3 DNA: TGTGCCAGCAGACAACCCGAGGCCATTAATGAAAAACTGTTTTTT
CDR3 protein: CASRQPEAINEKLFF